These 5 T cell receptor beta chains came from one sample sequenced in a study of shared clonotypes between healthy human individuals. TCRdb's copy holds only in-frame clones and misses some; the assay was immunoSEQ multiplex PCR. The repertoire holds roughly 500,000 clones, approximately 95% seen once, with around 0.067% in the top ten. The sequencing sample was made of naive CD4+ T cells sorted from blood. The subset denotes: CD45RA+ positively selected. The origin of the receptors is a woman in her twenties or thirties in good health.

This clone was observed once. The chain recombines TRBV9 with TRBJ2-2; 7 bases line up with TRBD2. CDR3 length: 16 residues. Germline CDR1 SGDLS, CDR2 YYNGEE. After removal of 0 bases from V and 2 bases from J, the junction contained 4 bases not matched to a gene. The CDR3 DNA reads TGTGCCAGCAGCGTAGCCGGGAGGAGCAACACCGGGGAGCTGTTTTTT. Translation gives CASSVAGRSNTGELFF.

Details on this clone: Other DNA sequences within the sample encode an identical CDR3. The chain joins TRBV7-9 to TRBJ2-1; TRBD2 aligns across 12 bases. Germline CDR1 is SEHNR and CDR2 is FQNEAQ (reference sequence). This CDR3 spans 15 amino acids. The junction had 4 bases not matched to a gene; V was cut back by 6 bases and J by 4 bases. In nucleotides, the CDR3 is TGTGCCAGCAGTCTCGGGACTAGCGGGTACAATGAGCAGTTCTTC. Encoded protein: CASSLGTSGYNEQFF.

The chain carries TRBV19 and TRBJ1-4; D call uncertain. Germline CDR1 LNHDA, CDR2 SQIVND (reference sequence). V was pared by 3 bases and J by 0 bases, with 17 bases between. The CDR3 has 18 amino acids. As DNA, the CDR3 is TGTGCCAGTAGTATTCGGGTCCGGGGTACCGCAACTAATGAAAAACTGTTTTTT. Translated: CASSIRVRGTATNEKLFF. The full variable domain, in which reference TRBV19 and TRBJ1-4 provide the parts outside the CDR3, is DGGITQSPKYLFRKEGQNVTLSCEQNLNHDAMYWYRQDPGQGLRLIYYSQIVNDFQKGDIAEGYSVSREKKESFPLTVTSAQKNPTAFYLCASSIRVRGTATNEKLFFGSGTQLSVL.

V usage is TRBV28 and J usage is TRBJ2-5; 13 nucleotides match TRBD2. This CDR3 contains 17 residues. After removal of 8 bases from V and 1 base from J, the junction contained 10 bases not matched to a gene. Germline CDR1 and CDR2: MDHEN and SYDVKM. The CDR3, as DNA: TGTGCCAGCGGGAGGACTAGCGGGAGTAGGGCCCAAGAGACCCAGTACTTC. Translating it yields CASGRTSGSRAQETQYF.

The V and J genes are TRBV2 and TRBJ2-1; 11 bases agree with TRBD2. V shed 6 bases, J shed 3 bases, and the junction held 7 bases outside the gene matches. CDR1 is SNHLY and CDR2 is FYNNEI in the germline V gene. The length of the CDR3 is 16 residues. The CDR3 sequence is CASSPWGLAVYNEQFF. DNA of the CDR3: TGTGCCAGCAGCCCCTGGGGACTAGCGGTCTACAATGAGCAGTTCTTC.